The 23 T cell receptor beta chains presented below share a single source sample, sequenced in a study of identical twins. TCRdb used MiXCR to reprocess the 5' RACE reads, holding one entry per CDR3 protein. The table includes more than 1.5 million distinct CDR3 sequences, roughly 35% detected once. The specimen sequenced was cord blood. These receptors were taken from a newborn girl in good health.

The rearrangement links TRBV12-3 or TRBV12-4 to TRBJ1-6; D is unclear. V was clipped by 7 bases and J by 0 bases, with 19 bases between them. The CDR3 consists of 18 residues. DNA for the CDR3: TGTGCCAGCACCAATTGGGATATAGGGAGCTCCTATAATTCACCCCTCCACTTT. This gives the protein CASTNWDIGSSYNSPLHF.

The chain employs TRBV29-1 and TRBJ1-1; D might be TRBD1 (6 bases). The CDR3 runs 13 residues. CDR1 is SQVTM, CDR2 ANQGSEA, per germline. V was shortened by 7 bases and J by 1 base, with 13 bases between the two germline ends. CDR3 in DNA: TGCAGCGCCTCTAAGGGGGGGAACACTGAAGCTTTCTTT. Translating it yields CSASKGGNTEAFF.

In regard to this clonotype: Compared with germline, one end of the junction differs, possibly owing to a read error. CDR3 loop: CAGSATSGRSYNEQFF. CDR3 DNA: TGTGCCGGTAGTGCCACTAGCGGCCGCTCCTACAATGAGCAGTTCTTC. The chain uses TRBV19 and TRBJ2-1; 8 bases are shared with TRBD2. Germline V lookup: CDR1 LNHDA, CDR2 SQIVND (reference sequence). CDR3 size: 16 residues. The entire variable domain, with the rest obtained from reference TRBV19 and TRBJ2-1, is as follows: DGGITQSPKYLFRKEGQNVTLSCEQNLNHDAMYWYRQDPGQGLRLIYYSQIVNDFQKGDIAEGYSVSREKKESFPLTVTSAQKNPTAFYLCAGSATSGRSYNEQFFGPGTRLTVL.

This clonotype came up a few times. This chain joins TRBV20-1 and TRBJ1-1; D is possibly TRBD1 (6 bases). The germline V gene encodes CDR1 DFQATT and CDR2 SNEGSKA (reference sequence). The CDR3 totals 13 residues. The V end lost 6 bases, the J end lost 1 base, and 12 bases lay between the germline ends. Here the CDR3 DNA reads TGCAGTGCCCTACCGACAGGGAACACTGAAGCTTTCTTT. It codes for CSALPTGNTEAFF.

The chain couples TRBV20-1 to TRBJ2-1, with 9 bases matching TRBD2. CDR3 length equals 16 residues. Germline CDR1 is DFQATT and CDR2 is SNEGSKA (reference sequence). Trimming cost V 4 bases and J 3 bases; bases outside gene matches: 10. The CDR3 reads CSATGDVAGDYNEQFF. CDR3 DNA: TGCAGTGCTACAGGGGATGTAGCGGGAGACTACAATGAGCAGTTCTTC.

This clonotype occurred a few times. This chain uses TRBV27 with TRBJ1-5, with TRBD1 matching over 10 bases. CDR3 length: 16 amino acids. CDR1 MNHEY and CDR2 SMNVEV come from the germline V gene (reference sequence). V was pared by 2 bases and J by 4 bases, with 5 bases of the junction left unmatched. This CDR3 is CASSLVGQGVNQPQHF. Here the CDR3 DNA reads TGTGCCAGCAGTTTAGTCGGACAGGGGGTTAATCAGCCCCAGCATTTT.

This clonotype was counted only a few times. V and J are TRBV30 and TRBJ2-3; D is unresolved. Trimming removed 2 bases at V and 2 bases at J, with 8 bases between. CDR3 length: 13 amino acids. In germline, CDR1 is GTSNPN, CDR2 SVGIG (reference sequence). The CDR3 loop is CAWSQGYTDTQYF. For the CDR3, the DNA is TGTGCCTGGAGTCAAGGGTACACAGATACGCAGTATTTT. Based on the CDR3 plus reference TRBV30 and TRBJ2-3, the full variable domain is SQTIHQWPATLVQPVGSPLSLECTVEGTSNPNLYWYRQAAGRGLQLLFYSVGIGQISSEVPQNLSASRPQDRQFILSSKKLLLSDSGFYLCAWSQGYTDTQYFGPGTRLTVL.

V gene TRBV20-1 combines with J gene TRBJ2-3; TRBD2 is a possible D gene (6 bases). Trimming cost V 6 bases and J 0 bases, with 25 bases left between them. The CDR3 consists of 18 residues. Looked up from germline, CDR1 is DFQATT and CDR2 is SNEGSKA (reference sequence). CDR3 sequence reads: CSAQTVAGRRRSTDTQYF. CDR3 DNA sequence: TGCAGTGCGCAGACCGTCGCGGGGCGTCGGCGGAGCACAGATACGCAGTATTTT.

V and J are TRBV7-2 and TRBJ2-4; TRBD2 agrees at 11 bases. Germline trimming cut 5 bases from V and 0 bases from J; bases unmatched to any gene: 3. The CDR3 has 16 residues. The V gene's germline CDR1 is SGHTA and CDR2 FQGNSA. The CDR3 reads CASSATSGEAKNIQYF. The CDR3 DNA follows: TGTGCCAGCAGCGCGACTAGCGGGGAAGCCAAAAACATTCAGTACTTC. The entire variable domain, with the rest obtained from reference TRBV7-2 and TRBJ2-4, is as follows: GAGVSQSPSNKVTEKGKDVELRCDPISGHTALYWYRQSLGQGLEFLIYFQGNSAPDKSGLPSDRFSAERTGGSVSTLTIQRTQQEDSAVYLCASSATSGEAKNIQYFGAGTRLSVL.

The chain links TRBV20-1 to TRBJ2-1, with D unclear. The germline V gene has CDR1 DFQATT and CDR2 SNEGSKA (reference sequence). The CDR3 length is 15 residues. The V and J ends lost 0 bases and 5 bases respectively, with 14 bases between them. The CDR3 is CSARDGVIPHNEQFF. In DNA, the CDR3 is TGCAGTGCTAGAGATGGAGTGATACCTCACAATGAGCAGTTCTTC.

V and J are TRBV3-1 and TRBJ1-1; weak D call: TRBD1 (6 bases). Between the trimmed V and J ends, which lost 0 bases and 0 bases, there was a span of 14 bases. CDR1 is LGHDT and CDR2 is YNNKEL in the germline V gene (reference sequence). The CDR3 is 17 residues long. The CDR3 spells CASSQDARRGVNTEAFF. In nucleotides, the CDR3 is TGTGCCAGCAGCCAAGATGCCAGGAGGGGGGTGAACACTGAAGCTTTCTTT.

The V and J genes are TRBV10-3 and TRBJ2-3, with D maybe TRBD2 (6 bases). The CDR3 loop spans 18 amino acids. V was clipped by 6 bases and J by 0 bases, with 22 bases between them. CDR1 ENHRY and CDR2 SYGVKD come from the germline V gene. The CDR3 bases are TGTGCCATCAGACCCGCGGCCGGAGGGAGCCTTAGCACAGATACGCAGTATTTT. It codes for CAIRPAAGGSLSTDTQYF.

The V call is TRBV12-5, the J call TRBJ2-3; D not resolved. V lost 3 bases and J 0 bases, leaving 4 bases between the germline ends. The CDR3 has 13 residues. Per germline, CDR1 LGHNT and CDR2 FRNRAP. CDR3 nucleotide sequence: TGTGCTAGTGGTTTACCTAGCACAGATACGCAGTATTTT. Residues: CASGLPSTDTQYF.

The chain combines TRBV3-1 with TRBJ2-2; a weak D match, TRBD2 (7 bases). V lost 6 bases and J 1 base, leaving 15 bases between the germline ends. This CDR3 comprises 16 residues. Looked up from germline, CDR1 is LGHDT and CDR2 is YNNKEL (reference sequence). The CDR3 spells CASRKWGGLNTGELFF. The CDR3 DNA sequence: TGTGCCAGCAGAAAATGGGGGGGCCTGAACACCGGGGAGCTGTTTTTT. The full variable domain, rest sourced from reference TRBV3-1 and TRBJ2-2, is DTAVSQTPKYLVTQMGNDKSIKCEQNLGHDTMYWYKQDSKKFLKIMFSYNNKELIINETVPNRFSPKSPDKAHLNLHINSLELGDSAVYFCASRKWGGLNTGELFFGEGSRLTVL.

In its sample, this clonotype was seen many times. J is TRBJ2-7 and V is TRBV28; D call uncertain. The V and J ends lost 3 bases and 3 bases respectively, with 9 bases between them. There are 13 residues in the CDR3. Germline loops: CDR1 MDHEN, CDR2 SYDVKM. The CDR3 DNA reads TGTGCCAGCAGTTTCCCTGCAGGCTACGAGCAGTACTTC. It is translated as CASSFPAGYEQYF. Full variable domain (outside the CDR3, taken from reference TRBV28 and TRBJ2-7): DVKVTQSSRYLVKRTGEKVFLECVQDMDHENMFWYRQDPGLGLRLIYFSYDVKMKEKGDIPEGYSVSREKKERFSLILESASTNQTSMYLCASSFPAGYEQYFGPGTRLTVT.

A note on this clonotype: Its ends do not fully match the called genes, so a read error is possible. V gene TRBV4-2 combines with J gene TRBJ2-1, with D perhaps matching TRBD2 (5 bases). This CDR3 is built from 15 residues. The germline CDR1 and CDR2 sequences are LGHNA and YNFKEQ. This CDR3 is CASSRAGLGYTEQFF. The CDR3 coding sequence is TGTGCCAGCAGCCGGGCGGGCCTAGGGTACACTGAGCAGTTCTTC.

Regarding this clonotype: This may arise from a read error, as a much more abundant clone is one base away. The rearrangement joins TRBV29-1 to TRBJ1-2; the D is unclear. The CDR3 has 11 residues. The germline gives CDR1 SQVTM, CDR2 ANQGSEA. The CDR3 spells CGATRNYGYTF. The DNA for the CDR3 is TGCGGCGCAACCAGGAACTATGGCTACACCTTC.

The V call is TRBV27, the J call TRBJ1-5; D perhaps matches TRBD1 (5 bases). The ends were cut back, 6 bases at V and 4 bases at J, with 13 bases in the middle. Germline values: CDR1 MNHEY, CDR2 SMNVEV (reference sequence). CDR3 size: 14 residues. As DNA, the CDR3 is TGTGCCAGCAGGAATCAGGGTCCTAATCAGCCCCAGCATTTT. Translated, it gives CASRNQGPNQPQHF.

This sequence joins TRBV29-1 and TRBJ1-1; 11 nucleotides agree with TRBD1. The CDR3 is 13 residues long. After removal of 6 bases from V and 3 bases from J, the junction contained 3 bases not matched to a gene. Germline V gene sequence: CDR1 SQVTM, CDR2 ANQGSEA. CDR3 protein: CSVGDRGYTEAFF. Here the CDR3 DNA reads TGCAGCGTGGGGGACAGGGGGTACACTGAAGCTTTCTTT.

This clonotype was seen many times. The chain has TRBV20-1 and TRBJ2-1; 14 positions match TRBD2. CDR3 size: 15 residues. V was pared by 0 bases and J by 6 bases, with 1 base of the junction left unmatched. CDR1 is DFQATT, CDR2 SNEGSKA, per germline (reference sequence). The CDR3 DNA sequence: TGCAGTGCTAGAGATGGGACTAGCGGGAGCAATGAGCAGTTCTTC. This encodes CSARDGTSGSNEQFF.

This clonotype came up once. Just one base apart from a much larger clone, this may be a read error. The chain joins TRBV6-2 or TRBV6-3 to TRBJ2-7; D is unresolved. CDR1 is MNHEY, CDR2 SVGEGT, per germline. The CDR3 has 13 residues. Between the trimmed V and J ends, which lost 2 bases and 5 bases, there was a span of 10 bases. The CDR3 nucleotides read TGTGCCAGCAGTTACCCCTCGGCCAACGAGCAGTACTTC. This codes for CASSYPSANEQYF.

V and J are TRBV3-1 and TRBJ2-2; D is undetermined. The germline V and J ends were trimmed by 1 base and 7 bases, with 7 bases remaining between them. The CDR3 extends over 13 amino acids. Germline loops: CDR1 LGHDT, CDR2 YNNKEL (reference sequence). The CDR3: CASSQVLVGELFF. CDR3 bases: TGTGCCAGCAGCCAAGTCCTCGTCGGGGAGCTGTTTTTT.

The rearrangement joins TRBV18 to TRBJ2-3; 7 bases agree with TRBD2. Germline CDR1 reads KGHSH; CDR2 reads LQKENI. J gave up 2 bases and V 3 bases, and 8 bases lay outside the gene matches. The CDR3 is 16 amino acids. CDR3 DNA: TGTGCCAGCTCACCCACTGGCGGGAGTCCCACAGATACGCAGTATTTT. Translation gives CASSPTGGSPTDTQYF.